This record covers a single T cell receptor beta chain. Its antigen is as yet unknown. These data come from a study of siplizumab effects on memory and regulatory T cells. General study findings and limits: The alloreactive clones that mapped to unstimulated subsets made up only a minor fraction. Major contributors to the alloresponse seemed to be naive T cells, which also appeared more diverse than memory cells. There was no confirmation of the suppressive function of proliferating Tregs from siplizumab cultures.

Profiled with immunoSEQ multiplex PCR; TCRdb holds only in-frame clones, not every one. This table has about 69,000 clones, 88% appearing once. This receptor was taken from a human donor in good health. Material for sequencing was Tregs sorted from blood.

The CDR3 coding sequence is TGTGCCAGCGGATTGCGGATCGAGCAGTTCTTC. The encoded protein is CASGLRIEQFF. The chain links TRBV2 to TRBJ2-1; D remains ambiguous. Germline lookup yields CDR1 SNHLY and CDR2 FYNNEI. With 8 bases removed from V and 10 bases from J, the gap between germline ends came to 12 bases. This CDR3 is built from 11 residues.